Below are 30 T cell receptor beta chains sequenced from a single sample in a study of blood T cells in healthy people across ages. With a J-beta primer mix and a sample-barcoded 5' primer, a second PCR ran about 7 to 11 cycles. TCRdb re-analysed the 5' RACE reads in MiXCR, keeping a single row per CDR3 protein. The sample records roughly 800,000 distinct CDR3 sequences, more than 45% being singletons. Sample: blood. All receptors come from a man under 40 in good health.

The chain joins TRBV19 to TRBJ2-1; 14 bases map to TRBD2. This CDR3 is 15 amino acids long. CDR1 and CDR2 from the germline V gene are LNHDA and SQIVND (reference sequence). The junction had 4 bases not matched to a gene; V was cut back by 3 bases and J by 9 bases. The CDR3 DNA sequence: TGTGCCAGTAGTATCAAGACTAGCGGGGGGGGTGAGCAGTTCTTC. This translates into CASSIKTSGGGEQFF.

This chain's CDR3 is CAISYDRVSNSPLHF. The CDR3 nucleotides read TGTGCCATCAGTTACGACAGGGTGTCGAATTCACCCCTCCACTTT. The rearrangement joins TRBV10-3 to TRBJ1-6, with 7 bases lining up with TRBD1. Trimming removed 5 bases from V and 7 bases from J; junction bases left unmatched: 8. The CDR3 runs to 15 residues. Per germline, CDR1 ENHRY and CDR2 SYGVKD.

This clonotype appeared many times. The CDR3: CASSFGRAYEQYF. CDR3 DNA sequence: TGTGCCAGCAGTTTCGGCAGAGCCTACGAGCAGTACTTC. This chain links TRBV27 with TRBJ2-7, with unresolved D. The CDR3 has 13 amino acids. In germline, CDR1 is MNHEY, CDR2 SMNVEV (reference sequence). The V end lost 3 bases, the J end lost 2 bases, and 8 bases lay between the germline ends.

This clonotype has at least ten counts. The V gene is TRBV9, the J gene TRBJ2-1, with 9 positions matching TRBD2. V gave up 3 bases and J gave up 3 bases; unmatched junction bases: 4. CDR1 and CDR2 from the germline V gene are SGDLS and YYNGEE. The CDR3 contains 15 residues. The CDR3 loop reads CASSDSGGHYNEQFF. CDR3 coding DNA: TGTGCCAGCAGCGATAGCGGGGGCCACTACAATGAGCAGTTCTTC.

The chain uses TRBV20-1 and TRBJ2-3; no clear D gene. Germline V gene lookup returns CDR1 DFQATT and CDR2 SNEGSKA (reference sequence). Trimming stripped 0 bases from V and 6 bases from J, with 13 bases between. This CDR3 has 14 amino acids. The CDR3 region has the DNA TGCAGTGCTAGAGATCGAGTTTTGGGGGATACGCAGTATTTT. This sequence encodes CSARDRVLGDTQYF.

The rearrangement uses TRBV29-1 and TRBJ2-1; D may be TRBD1 (5 bases). V lost 8 bases and J 7 bases, leaving 21 bases between the germline ends. This CDR3 has 14 residues. The germline V gene encodes CDR1 SQVTM and CDR2 ANQGSEA. Here the CDR3 DNA reads TGCAGCATTGCCTTGACAGAATCAAGGAATGAGCAGTTCTTC. Encoded protein: CSIALTESRNEQFF.

This clonotype has only a few counts. The chain carries TRBV7-9 and TRBJ2-5, with 7 bases identical to TRBD2. J lost 2 bases, V lost 4 bases, and 10 bases had no gene match. Looked up from germline, CDR1 is SEHNR and CDR2 is FQNEAQ (reference sequence). This CDR3 contains 16 residues. CDR3 region: CASSYRAAGPQETQYF. The CDR3 region has the DNA TGTGCCAGCAGCTACCGAGCAGCGGGACCTCAAGAGACCCAGTACTTC.

This chain links TRBV10-3 with TRBJ2-7; D tentatively fits TRBD1 or TRBD2 (5 bases each). With 6 bases removed from V and 1 base from J, the gap between germline ends came to 13 bases. CDR3 length: 14 residues. Germline V gene data show CDR1 as ENHRY and CDR2 as SYGVKD. The CDR3 DNA follows: TGTGCCATCAGAGGCCAGGGAGTTTCCTACGAGCAGTACTTC. It yields the protein CAIRGQGVSYEQYF.

V is TRBV6-5 and J is TRBJ2-1, with 10 nucleotides matching TRBD1. CDR1 MNHEY and CDR2 SVGAGI come from the germline V gene. CDR3 length: 15 amino acids. Unmatched junction bases numbered 10, after V lost 4 bases and J lost 10 bases. CDR3 region: CASSSRQGAFYEQFF. In DNA form, the CDR3 reads TGTGCCAGCAGTTCGCGACAGGGGGCTTTCTACGAGCAGTTCTTC.

The V call is TRBV7-2, the J call TRBJ2-7; D is tentatively TRBD1 or TRBD2 (5 bases each). This CDR3 spans 15 amino acids. Between the trimmed V and J ends, which lost 5 bases and 2 bases, there was a span of 16 bases. Germline values: CDR1 SGHTA, CDR2 FQGNSA. This CDR3 is CASSPRGAKTYEQYF. CDR3 sequence (DNA): TGTGCCAGCAGCCCCCGAGGGGCCAAGACCTACGAGCAGTACTTC.

The rearrangement joins TRBV20-1 to TRBJ1-2, with TRBD1 matching 7 bases. The V gene end was trimmed by 5 bases and the J gene end by 0 bases; junction bases not matched to a gene: 9. Germline-derived CDR1 and CDR2 are DFQATT and SNEGSKA (reference sequence). The CDR3 loop spans 15 amino acids. CDR3 nucleotides: TGCAGTGCTCGCCCCCCAGGGACAGCTAACTATGGCTACACCTTC. Encoded protein: CSARPPGTANYGYTF.

The rearrangement links TRBV4-2 to TRBJ2-1, with D perhaps TRBD1 (6 bases). Germline CDR1 and CDR2: LGHNA and YNFKEQ. Trimming shortened V by 5 bases and J by 7 bases, and 18 bases separated the two germline ends. The CDR3 length is 15 residues. The CDR3 spells CASSAQRGSGNEQFF. Here the CDR3 DNA reads TGTGCCAGCAGCGCGCAAAGGGGGAGTGGAAATGAGCAGTTCTTC.

CDR3 protein: CASSYNTGANVLTF. The CDR3 nucleotides read TGCGCCAGCAGCTACAACACCGGGGCCAACGTCCTGACTTTC. The V call is TRBV5-1, the J call TRBJ2-6; D is unresolved. The CDR3 spans 14 residues. Germline V gene sequence: CDR1 SGHRS, CDR2 YFSETQ. Trimming pared 3 bases from V and 4 bases from J, leaving 8 bases between.

This rearrangement joins TRBV12-3 or TRBV12-4 to TRBJ2-6; D gene uncertain. The CDR3 runs to 15 residues. V lost 3 bases and J lost 0, with 6 bases in between. The CDR3 loop is CASSFLNSGANVLTF. The CDR3 DNA reads as TGTGCCAGCAGTTTCTTAAACTCTGGGGCCAACGTCCTGACTTTC.

The chain employs TRBV2 and TRBJ2-1; the match to TRBD2 covers 7 bases. V lost 4 bases and J lost 4; bases outside the gene matches: 7. The CDR3 totals 15 residues. CDR1 and CDR2 from the germline V gene are SNHLY and FYNNEI. The CDR3, as DNA: TGTGCCAGCAGTGCCCCTGGACTAGAATACAATGAGCAGTTCTTC. Translated: CASSAPGLEYNEQFF. Complete variable domain (other parts from reference TRBV2 and TRBJ2-1): EPEVTQTPSHQVTQMGQEVILRCVPISNHLYFYWYRQILGQKVEFLVSFYNNEISEKSEIFDDQFSVERPDGSNFTLKIRSTKLEDSAMYFCASSAPGLEYNEQFFGPGTRLTVL.

The rearrangement joins TRBV20-1 to TRBJ2-1; 7 positions match TRBD2. The junction had 18 bases not matched to a gene; V was cut back by 6 bases and J by 7 bases. This CDR3 has 16 residues. Per germline, CDR1 DFQATT and CDR2 SNEGSKA (reference sequence). The CDR3 region is CSARDRGAGDWNEQFF. CDR3 DNA sequence: TGCAGTGCCCGCGACCGTGGGGCGGGGGACTGGAATGAGCAGTTCTTC.

The V and J genes are TRBV12-3 or TRBV12-4 and TRBJ1-1; tentative D call: TRBD1 (6 bases). The CDR3 loop spans 14 amino acids. Trimming pared 6 bases from V and 2 bases from J, leaving 13 bases between. CDR3 in amino acids: CASSATDSNTEAFF. CDR3 DNA: TGTGCCAGCAGCGCAACGGACAGTAACACTGAAGCTTTCTTT.

The V and J genes are TRBV27 and TRBJ2-1; TRBD1 matches at 8 bases. Germline V gene sequence: CDR1 MNHEY, CDR2 SMNVEV (reference sequence). Unmatched junction bases numbered 7, after V lost 8 bases and J lost 4 bases. CDR3 size: 14 residues. As DNA, the CDR3 is TGTGCCAGCCATAACAGGGGGTTATACAATGAGCAGTTCTTC. It translates to CASHNRGLYNEQFF.

This clonotype was found a few times. The chain combines TRBV29-1 with TRBJ1-2; perhaps TRBD1 as D (6 bases). CDR1 and CDR2 from the germline V gene are SQVTM and ANQGSEA. Trimming took 6 bases from V and 7 from J, leaving 21 bases between them. This CDR3 has 14 residues. The CDR3 loop reads CSVALYQGTGGYTF. The CDR3 region has the DNA TGCAGCGTGGCTTTGTATCAGGGGACCGGTGGCTACACCTTC.

The gene calls are TRBV6-2 or TRBV6-3 and TRBJ2-7, with TRBD2 matching over 10 bases. The CDR3 spans 15 residues. Germline loops: CDR1 MNHEY, CDR2 SVGEGT. V dropped 5 bases and J dropped 3; count of bases not matched to a gene: 7. In nucleotides, the CDR3 is TGTGCCAGCAGTCCGGGGACTAGCGTCCGCTACGAGCAGTACTTC. This gives the protein CASSPGTSVRYEQYF.

This chain connects TRBV6-1 to TRBJ2-3; D is unclear. The CDR3 covers 14 residues. CDR1 and CDR2 from the germline V gene are MNHNS and SASEGT. V was pared by 6 bases and J by 2 bases, with 12 bases between. CDR3 DNA sequence: TGTGCCAGCAGCCACGGTACGGACACAGATACGCAGTATTTT. It is translated as CASSHGTDTDTQYF.

This rearrangement joins TRBV3-1 to TRBJ2-5; D gene unclear. Per the germline V gene, CDR1 is LGHDT and CDR2 is YNNKEL (reference sequence). V was shortened by 2 bases and J by 13 bases, with 26 bases between the two germline ends. CDR3 size: 16 residues. CDR3 bases: TGTGCCAGCAGCCAAACCAAAACCCCCGTCTCCCAAAGGCGGTACTTC. Its translation is CASSQTKTPVSQRRYF.

This chain links TRBV29-1 with TRBJ2-1; 10 bases map to TRBD2. This CDR3 spans 15 amino acids. J gave up 6 bases and V 7 bases, and 12 bases lay outside the gene matches. Germline assignment: CDR1 SQVTM and CDR2 ANQGSEA. CDR3 amino acids: CSGMESGGVINEQFF. CDR3 DNA sequence: TGCAGCGGAATGGAGAGCGGGGGGGTTATCAATGAGCAGTTCTTC.

The rearrangement uses TRBV5-6 and TRBJ1-2; 9 bases map to TRBD1. The CDR3 sequence is 16 residues long. The V segment lost 2 bases and the J segment 8 bases; nucleotides outside the gene matches: 13. The V gene's germline CDR1 is SGHDT and CDR2 YYEEEE. CDR3 residues: CASSLYPPRTGEGYTF. The CDR3 nucleotides read TGTGCCAGCAGCTTATATCCCCCACGGACAGGGGAAGGCTACACCTTC.

This clonotype was detected a few times. The chain combines TRBV15 with TRBJ2-3; D is unclear. The CDR3 contains 16 residues. CDR1 and CDR2 from the germline V gene are LNHNV and YYDKDF (reference sequence). V was clipped by 1 base and J by 6 bases, with 17 bases between them. The CDR3 sequence is CATSRGGLGIDDTQYF. The DNA for the CDR3 is TGTGCCACCAGCAGAGGGGGATTGGGGATCGACGATACGCAGTATTTT.

The chain has TRBV12-3 or TRBV12-4 and TRBJ2-3; 9 bases map to TRBD2. The CDR3 totals 15 residues. Germline trimming cut 10 bases from V and 6 bases from J; bases unmatched to any gene: 14. The CDR3 DNA reads as TGTGCCACTGGGGCTAGCGGGGCGCTCAGGGATACGCAGTATTTT. Its translation: CATGASGALRDTQYF.

The V call is TRBV12-3 or TRBV12-4, the J call TRBJ2-1, with D hard to call. The CDR3 is made up of 16 amino acids. Trimming stripped 3 bases from V and 0 bases from J, with 12 bases between. The CDR3 nucleotides read TGTGCCAGCAGTTTTATGGGGTGGAGCTCCTACAATGAGCAGTTCTTC. As protein: CASSFMGWSSYNEQFF.

This clonotype was detected only a few times. This chain uses TRBV2 with TRBJ1-1; no clear D gene. Germline V CDR1 and CDR2: SNHLY, FYNNEI. This CDR3 contains 11 residues. Trimming pared 2 bases from V and 7 bases from J, leaving 5 bases between. The CDR3 nucleotides read TGTGCCAGCAGTGAATTCTTTGAAGCTTTCTTT. The encoded protein is CASSEFFEAFF.

As concerns this clonotype: Mismatch with germline at one junction end may stem from a read error. The chain joins TRBV7-2 to TRBJ2-7, with TRBD2 matching 7 bases. Germline V gene data show CDR1 as SGHTA and CDR2 as FQGNSA. The CDR3 spans 16 residues. CDR3 coding DNA: TGTGCCAGCAGCCCGAACGGGGGAGGGAGCTCCCACGAGCAGTACTTC. Translation gives CASSPNGGGSSHEQYF.

The chain combines TRBV23-1 with TRBJ2-7; a weak D match, TRBD2 (6 bases). TRBV23-1 is an ORF for which the function is uncertain. The CDR3 runs 11 residues. Between the trimmed V and J ends, which lost 8 bases and 7 bases, there was a span of 12 bases. Here the CDR3 reads CASDRGNEQYF. The CDR3 coding sequence is TGCGCCAGCGACCGGGGGAATGAGCAGTACTTC.